This T cell receptor beta chain is from a study of radiation and T cells in renal cell carcinoma. Across the study: Nephrectomy followed 15 Gy stereotactic body radiation by 4 weeks.

As to this clone: Its antigen remains unknown.

General study points: Without pretreatment biopsies, baseline tumor clonotype presence was undetermined.

Time point noted: blood 2 weeks post-SBRT. Treatment meaning: 15 Gy SBRT to primary tumor, nephrectomy 4 weeks later. Radiation-treated patients gave blood at baseline, week 2 and week 4. The patient's renal cell carcinoma had clear cell pathology. V was clipped by 4 bases and J by 7 bases; unmatched bases: 13. The germline V gene has CDR1 SGHRS and CDR2 YFSETQ. The CDR3 has 15 amino acids. Sequenced by immunoSEQ multiplex PCR; TCRdb stores in-frame clones only, minus some. This table holds roughly 120,000 clones, approximately 75% found once. This clonotype originated in a woman aged 60 to 75 with renal cell carcinoma. Here the sequenced sample was blood, taken from a patient whose treatment included radiotherapy and nephrectomy. The chain joins TRBV5-1 to TRBJ1-2; 7 nucleotides align to TRBD1. For the CDR3, the DNA is TGCGCCAGCAGCCCCCCGGCAGGGGGTTATGGTGGCTACACCTTC. Its protein product is CASSPPAGGYGGYTF.